These 4 T cell receptor beta chains came from one sample sequenced in a study of CD8+ T cells in alopecia areata. The authors extracted RNA and reverse transcribed it into cDNA as the sequencing template. Repertoires were generated with immunoSEQ multiplex PCR, while TCRdb's copy carries only in-frame clones and drops some. The sample shows roughly 250,000 clones, roughly two thirds of them seen only once. Sequences were derived from CD4+ T cells sorted from blood, sampled at week 0. The receptors come from a human donor with alopecia areata.

This clone was found once. At one of its ends the junction is not consistent with the germline gene, which may arise from a read error. The rearrangement uses TRBV15 and TRBJ2-7; 7 positions match TRBD2. The CDR3 loop spans 12 amino acids. CDR1 and CDR2 (germline): LNHNV, YYDKDF (reference sequence). CDR3 in DNA: TGTGCCACCAGCAGAGATTATCGGACTAGTACATTC. Protein product: CATSRDYRTSTF.

The chain recombines TRBV5-1 with TRBJ2-5; D is perhaps TRBD2 (8 bases). The V gene's germline CDR1 is SGHRS and CDR2 YFSETQ. Trimming shortened V by 10 bases and J by 1 base, and 14 bases separated the two germline ends. The CDR3 is 13 residues long. CDR3 sequence reads: CASRGTSQETQYF. Here the CDR3 DNA reads TGCGCCTCCAGGGGGACTAGCCAAGAGACCCAGTACTTC.

The genes are TRBV5-6 and TRBJ2-7, with 9 nucleotides matching TRBD1. The J segment lost 3 bases and the V segment lost 5 bases, leaving 9 bases of the junction unmatched. The CDR3 loop spans 15 amino acids. CDR1 SGHDT and CDR2 YYEEEE come from the germline V gene. The chain's CDR3 is CASSRRTGDFYEQYF. As DNA, the CDR3 is TGTGCCAGCAGTCGTCGGACAGGGGACTTCTACGAGCAGTACTTC. The complete variable domain, with remaining parts taken from reference TRBV5-6 and TRBJ2-7, reads DAGVTQSPTHLIKTRGQQVTLRCSPKSGHDTVSWYQQALGQGPQFIFQYYEEEERQRGNFPDRFSGHQFPNYSSELNVNALLLGDSALYLCASSRRTGDFYEQYFGPGTRLTVT.

The chain joins TRBV5-1 to TRBJ2-6; the match to TRBD2 covers 8 bases. The CDR3 has 15 residues. Germline V gene data show CDR1 as SGHRS and CDR2 as YFSETQ. V lost 7 bases and J lost 0; bases outside the gene matches: 3. CDR3 sequence reads: CASQRGNSGANVLTF. DNA for the CDR3: TGCGCCAGCCAGCGGGGGAACTCTGGGGCCAACGTCCTGACTTTC.